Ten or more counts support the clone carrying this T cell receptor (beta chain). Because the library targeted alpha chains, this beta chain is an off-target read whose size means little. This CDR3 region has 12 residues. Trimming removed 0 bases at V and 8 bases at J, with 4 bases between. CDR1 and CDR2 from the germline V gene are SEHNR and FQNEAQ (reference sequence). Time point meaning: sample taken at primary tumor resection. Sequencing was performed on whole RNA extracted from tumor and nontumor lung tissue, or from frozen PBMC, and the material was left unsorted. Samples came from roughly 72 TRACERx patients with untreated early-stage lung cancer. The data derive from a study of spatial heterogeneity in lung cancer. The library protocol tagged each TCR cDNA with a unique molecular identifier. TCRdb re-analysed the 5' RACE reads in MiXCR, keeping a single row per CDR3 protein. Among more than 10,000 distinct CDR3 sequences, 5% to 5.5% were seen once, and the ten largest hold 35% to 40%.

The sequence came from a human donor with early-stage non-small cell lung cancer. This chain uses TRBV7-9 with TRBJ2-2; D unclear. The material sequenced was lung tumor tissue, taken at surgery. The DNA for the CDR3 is TGTGCCAGCAGCTTAGCCCAGGGGGAGCTGTTTTTT. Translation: CASSLAQGELFF.